This T cell receptor (beta chain) originates from a study of T-cell memory formation after mild COVID-19. Study-level points and caveats: Those CD4+ clones that contracted were mainly in CM and EM (CD8+ ones in EMRA). Clones contracting over day 15 to 85 were CD4/CD8 balanced, with later expanders leaning CD4+.

Of note for this clonotype: What it recognizes is unknown.

From the 5' RACE reads, TCRdb called clonotypes with MiXCR, one entry per CDR3 protein. Among approximately 260,000 distinct CDR3 sequences listed, approximately 16% were seen once. The CDR3 has 13 amino acids. In germline, CDR1 is MGHDK, CDR2 SYGVNS. Trimming pared 4 bases from V and 4 bases from J, leaving 11 bases between. The clonotype originates from a man between 18 and 29 years old who had mild COVID-19 (a few samples of this study predate the infection). Cell type and time point are not known. The chain recombines TRBV25-1 with TRBJ2-7; maybe TRBD1 (5 bases). Sequenced material: PBMCs or a T cell subset sorted from them (not recorded which). The CDR3 loop is CASSATGAYEQYF. CDR3 sequence (DNA): TGTGCCAGCAGTGCCACAGGCGCATACGAGCAGTACTTC.